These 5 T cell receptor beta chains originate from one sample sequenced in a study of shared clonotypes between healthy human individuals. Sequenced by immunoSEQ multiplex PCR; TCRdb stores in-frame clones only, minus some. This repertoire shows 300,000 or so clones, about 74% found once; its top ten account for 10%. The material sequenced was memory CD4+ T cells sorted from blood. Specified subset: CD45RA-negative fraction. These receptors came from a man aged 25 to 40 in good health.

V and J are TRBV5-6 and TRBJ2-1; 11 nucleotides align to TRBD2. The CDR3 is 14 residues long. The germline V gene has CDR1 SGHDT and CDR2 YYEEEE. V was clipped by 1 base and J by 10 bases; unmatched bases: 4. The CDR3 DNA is TGTGCCAGCAGCTTGACTAGCGGGAGCGGAGAGCAGTTCTTC. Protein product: CASSLTSGSGEQFF.

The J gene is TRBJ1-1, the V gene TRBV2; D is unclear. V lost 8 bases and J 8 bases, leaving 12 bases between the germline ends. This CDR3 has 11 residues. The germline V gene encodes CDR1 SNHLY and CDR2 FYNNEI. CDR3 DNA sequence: TGTGCCAGCTCCGTGTGGAACGAAGCTTTCTTT. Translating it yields CASSVWNEAFF.

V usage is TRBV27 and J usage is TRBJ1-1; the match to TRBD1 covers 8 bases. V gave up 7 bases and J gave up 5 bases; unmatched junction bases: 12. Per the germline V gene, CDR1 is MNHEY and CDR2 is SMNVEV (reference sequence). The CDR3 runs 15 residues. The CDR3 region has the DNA TGTGCCAGCACCCCAATCCGGGACAGGTCTACTGAAGCTTTCTTT. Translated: CASTPIRDRSTEAFF.

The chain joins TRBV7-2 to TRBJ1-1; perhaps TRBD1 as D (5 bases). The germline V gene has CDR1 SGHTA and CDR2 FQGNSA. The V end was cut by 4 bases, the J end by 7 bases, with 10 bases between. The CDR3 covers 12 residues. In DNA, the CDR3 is TGTGCCAGCAGCTGGACACGACGTGAAGCTTTCTTT. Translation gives CASSWTRREAFF.

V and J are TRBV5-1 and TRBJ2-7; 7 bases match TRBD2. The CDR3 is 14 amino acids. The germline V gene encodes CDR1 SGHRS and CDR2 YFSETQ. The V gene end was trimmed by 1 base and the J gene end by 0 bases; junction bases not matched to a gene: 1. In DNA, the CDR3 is TGCGCCAGCAGCTTGAGCGGGGTCTCCTACGAGCAGTACTTC. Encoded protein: CASSLSGVSYEQYF. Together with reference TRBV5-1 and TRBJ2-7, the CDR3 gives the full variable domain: KAGVTQTPRYLIKTRGQQVTLSCSPISGHRSVSWYQQTPGQGLQFLFEYFSETQRNKGNFPGRFSGRQFSNSRSEMNVSTLELGDSALYLCASSLSGVSYEQYFGPGTRLTVT.